This TCR beta chain comes out of a study of T cells after yellow fever vaccination. Overall study: Fractions of low cell number were prepared using SMART-Seq v4 Ultra Low Input.

By 5'RACE template switching, TCR cDNA was produced, with a universal primer site and UMIs added in the process. One entry per CDR3 protein results from TCRdb running MiXCR on the 5' RACE reads. The data show a few hundred thousand distinct CDR3 sequences, less than 9.5% seen once. Deletions cut 3 bases from V and 3 bases from J, with 15 bases between. CDR1 and CDR2 (germline): SGHTA, FQGNSA. The CDR3 consists of 16 residues. Findings and limits, study-wide: Re-detected after boosting: most primary clones, more than 95% of CD4 and about 90% of CD8. Abundant clonotypes from the bulk population could get into FACS-sorted repertoires as contaminants.

On this clonotype: Its target is unknown.

This clonotype originated in a man younger than 30 who received the YFV17D yellow fever vaccine. The chain joins TRBV7-2 to TRBJ1-3; D not certain. This material consisted of CD4+ T cells sorted from PBMCs, taken 5 days after the yellow fever booster vaccination. CDR3 in DNA: TGTGCCAGCAGCTTGAATCGGGGAGGGAATGGAAACACCATATATTTT. Encoded protein: CASSLNRGGNGNTIYF.